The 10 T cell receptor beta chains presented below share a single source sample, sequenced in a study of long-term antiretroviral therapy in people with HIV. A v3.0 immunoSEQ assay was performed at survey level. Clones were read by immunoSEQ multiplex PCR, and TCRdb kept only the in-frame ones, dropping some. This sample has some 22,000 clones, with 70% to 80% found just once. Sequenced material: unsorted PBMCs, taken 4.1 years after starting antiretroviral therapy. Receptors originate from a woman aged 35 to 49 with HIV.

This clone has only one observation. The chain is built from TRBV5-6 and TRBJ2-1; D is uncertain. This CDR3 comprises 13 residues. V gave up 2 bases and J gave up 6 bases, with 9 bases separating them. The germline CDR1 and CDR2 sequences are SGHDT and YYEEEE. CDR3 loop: CASSFPFFNEQFF. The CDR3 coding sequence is TGTGCCAGCAGCTTTCCCTTTTTCAATGAGCAGTTCTTC. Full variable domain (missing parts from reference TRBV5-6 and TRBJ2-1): DAGVTQSPTHLIKTRGQQVTLRCSPKSGHDTVSWYQQALGQGPQFIFQYYEEEERQRGNFPDRFSGHQFPNYSSELNVNALLLGDSALYLCASSFPFFNEQFFGPGTRLTVL.

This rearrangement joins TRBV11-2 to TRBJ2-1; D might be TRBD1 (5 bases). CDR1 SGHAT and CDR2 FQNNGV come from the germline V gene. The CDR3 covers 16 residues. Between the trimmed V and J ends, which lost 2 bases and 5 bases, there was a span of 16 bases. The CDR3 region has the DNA TGTGCCAGCAGCTTAAGTGCCGCAGGGATCAACAATGAGCAGTTCTTC. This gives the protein CASSLSAAGINNEQFF.

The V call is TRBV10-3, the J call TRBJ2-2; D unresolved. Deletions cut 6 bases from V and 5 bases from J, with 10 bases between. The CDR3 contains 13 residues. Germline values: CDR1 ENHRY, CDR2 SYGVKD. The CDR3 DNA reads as TGTGCCATCAGACCCGAGGCAACCGGGGAGCTGTTTTTT. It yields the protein CAIRPEATGELFF.

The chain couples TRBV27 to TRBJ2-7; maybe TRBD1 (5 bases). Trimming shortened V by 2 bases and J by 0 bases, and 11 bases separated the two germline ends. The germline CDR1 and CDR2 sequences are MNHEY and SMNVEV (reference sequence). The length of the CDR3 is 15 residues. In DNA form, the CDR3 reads TGTGCCAGCAGTTTAACCAGGGTATCCTCCTACGAGCAGTACTTC. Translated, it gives CASSLTRVSSYEQYF.

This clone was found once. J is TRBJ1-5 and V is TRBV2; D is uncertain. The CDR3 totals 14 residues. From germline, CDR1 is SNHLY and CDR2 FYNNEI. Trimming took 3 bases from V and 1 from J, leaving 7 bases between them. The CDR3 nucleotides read TGTGCCAGCAGTGACGGGCGGAGCAATCAGCCCCAGCATTTT. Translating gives CASSDGRSNQPQHF.

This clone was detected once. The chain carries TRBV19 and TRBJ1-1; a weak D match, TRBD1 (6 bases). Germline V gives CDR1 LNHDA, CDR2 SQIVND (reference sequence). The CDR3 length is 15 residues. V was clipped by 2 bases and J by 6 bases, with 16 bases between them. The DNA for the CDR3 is TGTGCCAGTAGTATAAACGTCTGGGGGGCCGCTGAAGCTTTCTTT. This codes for CASSINVWGAAEAFF. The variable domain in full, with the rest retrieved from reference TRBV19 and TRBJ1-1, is DGGITQSPKYLFRKEGQNVTLSCEQNLNHDAMYWYRQDPGQGLRLIYYSQIVNDFQKGDIAEGYSVSREKKESFPLTVTSAQKNPTAFYLCASSINVWGAAEAFFGQGTRLTVV.

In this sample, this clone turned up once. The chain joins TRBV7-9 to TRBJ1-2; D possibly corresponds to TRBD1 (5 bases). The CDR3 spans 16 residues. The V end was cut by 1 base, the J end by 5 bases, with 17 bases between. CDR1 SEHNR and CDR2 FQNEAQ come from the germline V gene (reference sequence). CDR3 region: CASSLDGRVRAYGYTF. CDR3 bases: TGTGCCAGCAGCTTAGACGGCAGGGTGAGGGCATATGGCTACACCTTC.

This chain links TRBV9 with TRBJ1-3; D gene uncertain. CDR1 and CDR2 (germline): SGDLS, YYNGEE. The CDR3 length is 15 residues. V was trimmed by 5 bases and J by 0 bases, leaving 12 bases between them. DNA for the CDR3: TGTGCCAGCAGTAATGACGGCCGCTCTGGAAACACCATATATTTT. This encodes CASSNDGRSGNTIYF. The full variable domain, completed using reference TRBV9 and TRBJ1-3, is DSGVTQTPKHLITATGQRVTLRCSPRSGDLSVYWYQQSLDQGLQFLIQYYNGEERAKGNILERFSAQQFPDLHSELNLSSLELGDSALYFCASSNDGRSGNTIYFGEGSWLTVV.

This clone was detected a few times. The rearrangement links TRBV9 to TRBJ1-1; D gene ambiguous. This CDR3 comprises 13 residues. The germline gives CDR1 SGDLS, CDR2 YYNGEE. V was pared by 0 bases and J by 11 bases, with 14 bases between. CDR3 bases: TGTGCCAGCAGCGTAGGAGGCCCGACCCAGGCTTTCTTT. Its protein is CASSVGGPTQAFF.

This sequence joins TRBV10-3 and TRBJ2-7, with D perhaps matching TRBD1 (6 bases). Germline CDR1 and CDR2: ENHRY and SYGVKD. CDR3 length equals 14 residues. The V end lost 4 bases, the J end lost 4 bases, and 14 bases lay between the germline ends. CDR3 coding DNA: TGTGCCATCAGTGGCCGGGACAACTCTTACGAGCAGTACTTC. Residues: CAISGRDNSYEQYF.